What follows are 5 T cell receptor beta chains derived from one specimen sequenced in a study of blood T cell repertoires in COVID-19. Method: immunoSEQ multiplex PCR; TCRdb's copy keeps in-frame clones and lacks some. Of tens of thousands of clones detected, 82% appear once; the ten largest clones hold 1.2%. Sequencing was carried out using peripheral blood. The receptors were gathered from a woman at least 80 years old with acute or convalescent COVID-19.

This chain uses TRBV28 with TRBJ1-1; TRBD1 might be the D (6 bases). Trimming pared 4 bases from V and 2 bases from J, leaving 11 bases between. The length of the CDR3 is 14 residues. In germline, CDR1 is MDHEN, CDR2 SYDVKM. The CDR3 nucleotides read TGTGCCAGCAGTTCCGGACAGACAAACACTGAAGCTTTCTTT. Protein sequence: CASSSGQTNTEAFF.

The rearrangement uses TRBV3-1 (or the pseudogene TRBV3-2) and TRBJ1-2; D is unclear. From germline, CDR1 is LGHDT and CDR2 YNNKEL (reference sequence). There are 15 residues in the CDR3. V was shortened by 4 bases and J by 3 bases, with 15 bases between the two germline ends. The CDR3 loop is CASSPPLVVDYGYTF. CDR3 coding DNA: TGTGCCAGCAGCCCTCCATTAGTAGTGGACTATGGCTACACCTTC.

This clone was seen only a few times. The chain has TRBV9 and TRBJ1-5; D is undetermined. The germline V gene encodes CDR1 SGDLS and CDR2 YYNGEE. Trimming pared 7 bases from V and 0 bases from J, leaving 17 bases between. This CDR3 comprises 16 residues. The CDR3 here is CASAGGPPDSNQPQHF. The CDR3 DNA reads TGTGCCAGCGCAGGAGGCCCACCCGATAGCAATCAGCCCCAGCATTTT.

CDR3 residues: CASSHLWRSHEQYF. CDR3 nucleotides: TGTGCCAGCAGCCACCTCTGGCGGAGCCACGAGCAGTACTTC. The chain links TRBV3-1 (or the pseudogene TRBV3-2) to TRBJ2-7; D uncertain. Looked up from germline, CDR1 is LGHDT and CDR2 is YNNKEL (reference sequence). The CDR3 spans 14 residues. Deletions cut 3 bases from V and 5 bases from J, with 14 bases between.

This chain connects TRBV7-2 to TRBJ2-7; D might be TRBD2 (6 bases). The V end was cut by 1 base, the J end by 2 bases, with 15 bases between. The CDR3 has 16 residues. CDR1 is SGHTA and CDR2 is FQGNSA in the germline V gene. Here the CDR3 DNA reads TGTGCCAGCAGCTTAGGGGCGTTGGGACTCCCCTACGAGCAGTACTTC. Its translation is CASSLGALGLPYEQYF. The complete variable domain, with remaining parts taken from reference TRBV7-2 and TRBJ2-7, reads GAGVSQSPSNKVTEKGKDVELRCDPISGHTALYWYRQSLGQGLEFLIYFQGNSAPDKSGLPSDRFSAERTGGSVSTLTIQRTQQEDSAVYLCASSLGALGLPYEQYFGPGTRLTVT.